This T cell receptor (beta chain) was recorded in a study of blood T cells in healthy people across ages. Healthy Russian Caucasian donors spanned ages roughly 6 to 90 years. Looked up from germline, CDR1 is SNHLY and CDR2 is FYNNEI. The CDR3 spans 13 residues. Germline trimming cut 4 bases from V and 6 bases from J; bases unmatched to any gene: 2. A second about 7 to 12 cycle PCR used barcoded and J-beta primers. TCRdb re-called the 5' RACE reads with MiXCR, one entry per CDR3 protein. The profile shows about 580,000 distinct CDR3 sequences, around 48% of them singletons. This clonotype occurred a few times.

The receptor comes from an elderly man in good health. The source material was blood. The chain is built from TRBV2 and TRBJ1-2; 10 nucleotides align to TRBD1. The CDR3 DNA follows: TGTGCCAGCAGTGCGACAGGGGGCGATGGCTACACCTTC. Translating gives CASSATGGDGYTF. The whole variable domain, remainder taken from reference TRBV2 and TRBJ1-2, is EPEVTQTPSHQVTQMGQEVILRCVPISNHLYFYWYRQILGQKVEFLVSFYNNEISEKSEIFDDQFSVERPDGSNFTLKIRSTKLEDSAMYFCASSATGGDGYTFGSGTRLTVV.